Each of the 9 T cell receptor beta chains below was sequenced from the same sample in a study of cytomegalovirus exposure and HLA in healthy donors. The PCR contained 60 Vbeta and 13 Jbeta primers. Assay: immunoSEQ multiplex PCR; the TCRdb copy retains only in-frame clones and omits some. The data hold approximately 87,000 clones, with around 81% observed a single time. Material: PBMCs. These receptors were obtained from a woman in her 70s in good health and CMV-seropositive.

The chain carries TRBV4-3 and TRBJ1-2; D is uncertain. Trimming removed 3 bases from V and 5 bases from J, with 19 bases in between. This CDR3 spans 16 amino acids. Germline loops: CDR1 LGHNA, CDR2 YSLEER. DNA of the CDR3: TGCGCCAGCAGCCAGAACTATGTGGGAGCGGGTTATGGCTACACCTTC. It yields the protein CASSQNYVGAGYGYTF.

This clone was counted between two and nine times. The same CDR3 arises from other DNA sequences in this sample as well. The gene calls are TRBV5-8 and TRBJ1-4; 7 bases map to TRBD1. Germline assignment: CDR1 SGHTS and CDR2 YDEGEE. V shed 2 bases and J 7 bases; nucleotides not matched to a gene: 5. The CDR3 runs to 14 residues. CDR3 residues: CASSLGRGSEKLFF. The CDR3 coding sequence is TGTGCCAGCAGCTTAGGCAGGGGGAGTGAAAAACTGTTTTTT.

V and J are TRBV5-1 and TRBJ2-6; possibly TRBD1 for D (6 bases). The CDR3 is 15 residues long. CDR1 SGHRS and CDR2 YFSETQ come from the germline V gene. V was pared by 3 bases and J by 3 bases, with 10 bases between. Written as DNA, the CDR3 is TGCGCCAGCAGCTCAACAGGGAGTGGGGCCAACGTCCTGACTTTC. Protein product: CASSSTGSGANVLTF.

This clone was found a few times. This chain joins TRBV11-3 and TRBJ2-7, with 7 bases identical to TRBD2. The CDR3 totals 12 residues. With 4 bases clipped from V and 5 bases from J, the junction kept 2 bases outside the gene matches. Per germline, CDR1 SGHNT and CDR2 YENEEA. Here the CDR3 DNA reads TGTGCCAGCAGCTGGGCGGGAGACGAGCAGTACTTC. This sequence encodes CASSWAGDEQYF.

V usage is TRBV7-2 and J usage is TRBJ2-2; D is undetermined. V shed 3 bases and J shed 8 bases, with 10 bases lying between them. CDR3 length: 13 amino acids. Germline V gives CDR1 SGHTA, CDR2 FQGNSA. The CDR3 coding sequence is TGTGCCAGCAGCTTTCCCATCGGTGGGGAGCTGTTTTTT. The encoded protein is CASSFPIGGELFF.

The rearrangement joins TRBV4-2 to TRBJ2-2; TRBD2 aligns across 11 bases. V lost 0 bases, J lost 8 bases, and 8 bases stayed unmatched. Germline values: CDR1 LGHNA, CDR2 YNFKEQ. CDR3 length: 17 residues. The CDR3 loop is CASSQEGLAGGRGELFF. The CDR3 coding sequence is TGTGCCAGCAGCCAAGAAGGGCTAGCGGGAGGCAGAGGGGAGCTGTTTTTT.

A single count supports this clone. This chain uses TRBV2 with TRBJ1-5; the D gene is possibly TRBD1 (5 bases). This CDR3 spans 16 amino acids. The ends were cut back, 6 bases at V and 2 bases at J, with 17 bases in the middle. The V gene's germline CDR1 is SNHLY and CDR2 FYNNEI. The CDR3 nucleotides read TGTGCCAGCAGCGGTGGGGGGACGAGGGGCAATCAGCCCCAGCATTTT. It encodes CASSGGGTRGNQPQHF.

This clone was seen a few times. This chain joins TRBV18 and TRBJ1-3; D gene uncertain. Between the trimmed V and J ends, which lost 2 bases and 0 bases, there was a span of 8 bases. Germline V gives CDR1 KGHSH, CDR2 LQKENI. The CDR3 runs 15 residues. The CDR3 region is CASSPVSVSGNTIYF. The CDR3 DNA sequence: TGTGCCAGCTCACCAGTTTCCGTCTCTGGAAACACCATATATTTT.

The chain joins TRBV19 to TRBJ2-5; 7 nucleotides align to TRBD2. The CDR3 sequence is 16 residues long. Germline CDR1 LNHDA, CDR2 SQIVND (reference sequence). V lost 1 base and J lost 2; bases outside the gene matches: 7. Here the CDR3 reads CASSIGGSGSQETQYF. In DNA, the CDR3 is TGTGCCAGTAGTATAGGTGGTAGCGGGTCTCAAGAGACCCAGTACTTC. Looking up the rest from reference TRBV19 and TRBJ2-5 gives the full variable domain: DGGITQSPKYLFRKEGQNVTLSCEQNLNHDAMYWYRQDPGQGLRLIYYSQIVNDFQKGDIAEGYSVSREKKESFPLTVTSAQKNPTAFYLCASSIGGSGSQETQYFGPGTRLLVL.